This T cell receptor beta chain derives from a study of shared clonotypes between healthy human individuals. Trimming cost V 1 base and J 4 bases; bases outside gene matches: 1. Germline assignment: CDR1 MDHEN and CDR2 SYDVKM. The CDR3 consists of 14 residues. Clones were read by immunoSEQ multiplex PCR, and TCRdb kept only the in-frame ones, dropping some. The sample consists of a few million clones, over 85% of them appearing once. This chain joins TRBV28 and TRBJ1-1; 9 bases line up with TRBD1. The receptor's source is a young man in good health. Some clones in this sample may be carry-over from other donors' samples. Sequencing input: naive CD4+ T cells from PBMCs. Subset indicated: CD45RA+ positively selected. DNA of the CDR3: TGTGCCAGCAGTTTATCGACAGGGGGCACTGAAGCTTTCTTT. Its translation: CASSLSTGGTEAFF.